This TCR beta chain was identified in a study of OX40 agonist ivuxolimab in advanced cancers. Overall study: An agonistic human IgG2 monoclonal antibody against OX40 (CD134) was given.

This clone has more than one count but fewer than ten. What it binds is not known. Patients were ineligible given autoimmune disease history or systemic immunosuppression. Study conclusions and caveats: Relative to CD4+, CD8+ T cells held more expanded clones on average.

Data came from immunoSEQ multiplex PCR; TCRdb stores just in-frame clones and leaves some out. This sample has some 50,000 clones, with around 78% found just once. Germline lookup yields CDR1 MNHNY and CDR2 SVGAGI (reference sequence). The junction had 3 bases not matched to a gene; V was cut back by 0 bases and J by 7 bases. This CDR3 is 15 amino acids long. The source material was CD4+ or CD8+ T cells sorted from blood, sampled in a trial of the OX40 agonist ivuxolimab. The receptor's source is an adult with an advanced solid tumor such as melanoma, head and neck, liver or kidney cancer. This sequence joins TRBV6-6 and TRBJ1-6; 7 bases are shared with TRBD1. CDR3 nucleotides: TGTGCCAGCAGTTACTCGACAGGGAAGAATTCACCCCTCCACTTT. Translating gives CASSYSTGKNSPLHF.